A single T cell receptor (beta chain) is shown here with its context. The data were obtained in a study of blood T cell repertoires in COVID-19. Study context: Sample material is recorded as cDNA or gDNA derived from T cells, B-cell-depleted T cells, or PBMCs.

The germline V gene has CDR1 LNHDA and CDR2 SQIVND (reference sequence). The CDR3 spans 18 residues. The ends lost 1 base at V and 6 bases at J; junction bases unmatched: 16. Profiled with immunoSEQ multiplex PCR; TCRdb holds only in-frame clones, not every one. The repertoire has a few hundred thousand clones, approximately 90% of them found once; the top ten carry approximately 6%. The receptor was derived from a woman aged 45-59 years with COVID-19, enrolled during active disease. This chain joins TRBV19 and TRBJ2-7; 9 bases match TRBD2. The sample consisted of peripheral blood. CDR3 coding DNA: TGTGCCAGTAGTATAGTTGCCGATGTGATAGCGGGAGATACCGAGCAGTACTTC. Translating it yields CASSIVADVIAGDTEQYF. The full variable domain, in which reference TRBV19 and TRBJ2-7 provide the parts outside the CDR3, is DGGITQSPKYLFRKEGQNVTLSCEQNLNHDAMYWYRQDPGQGLRLIYYSQIVNDFQKGDIAEGYSVSREKKESFPLTVTSAQKNPTAFYLCASSIVADVIAGDTEQYFGPGTRLTVT.